This TCR beta chain derives from a study of T cells in pancreatic ductal adenocarcinoma. The junction had 4 bases not matched to a gene; V was cut back by 4 bases and J by 2 bases. The CDR3 consists of 14 residues. Germline lookup yields CDR1 SGHNT and CDR2 YYREEE (reference sequence). Findings and caveats of the study: Unique clonotypes were around 8-fold more numerous in blood than in tumor.

Comments on this clone: The antigen remains unidentified.

Selected pancreatic ductal adenocarcinoma patients had undergone surgery without neoadjuvant therapy. The assay was immunoSEQ multiplex PCR, and TCRdb's table has in-frame clones only and misses some. The sample yields roughly 100,000 clones, about 95% seen once. Sequencing was performed on PBMCs. This clonotype originated in a human donor with pancreatic ductal adenocarcinoma. The gene calls are TRBV5-4 and TRBJ2-3, with 7 bases identical to TRBD2. The CDR3 region has the DNA TGTGCCAGCAGCCGCCTAGCGGACACAGATACGCAGTATTTT. Translating gives CASSRLADTDTQYF.